This T cell receptor beta chain was profiled in a study of T cell repertoires in cytomegalovirus infection. Between the trimmed V and J ends, which lost 4 bases and 8 bases, there was a span of 18 bases. This CDR3 comprises 15 residues. With respect to this clonotype: Its specificity is unknown.

Each CDR3 protein is one row after TCRdb ran MiXCR on the reads. The table lists approximately 390,000 distinct CDR3 sequences, just under 35% of them singletons. The chain links TRBV12-3 or TRBV12-4 to TRBJ1-3; D gene uncertain. The sequences come from cultured PBMCs, collected from culture after CMV antigen stimulation. The clonotype originates from a human donor in good health (CMV status not recorded). Some clones in this sample may be carry-over from other donors' samples. CDR3 sequence reads: CASSYPHSGKDTIYF. The CDR3 DNA reads as TGTGCCAGCAGTTACCCCCATTCGGGGAAGGACACCATATATTTT.